This T cell receptor (beta chain) comes out of a study of cytomegalovirus exposure and HLA in healthy donors. Both 60 Vbeta primers and 13 Jbeta primers went into the PCR. The repertoire was sequenced with immunoSEQ multiplex PCR; TCRdb's copy has only in-frame clones and lacks some. This sample yields approximately 100,000 clones, of which about 75% are seen a single time; about 5% belongs to the top ten. Germline lookup yields CDR1 MGHDK and CDR2 SYGVNS. This CDR3 spans 13 amino acids. V shed 6 bases and J shed 6 bases, with 15 bases lying between them. This TCR came from a middle-aged woman in good health and CMV-seronegative. Sequenced material: PBMCs. The chain links TRBV25-1 to TRBJ2-7; TRBD2 is a possible D gene (6 bases). The CDR3 DNA reads as TGTGCCAGCAGCGACCCTCGGGGAGGCGAGCAGTACTTC. The encoded protein is CASSDPRGGEQYF.